The rows below give T cell receptor beta chains drawn from one sample of a study of CXCR3-negative and CXCR3-positive naive CD8 T cells. TCRdb derives one entry per CDR3 protein from the 5' RACE reads, leaving out DNA. The sample table includes about 57,000 distinct CDR3 sequences. Sample: memory CD8+ T cells from blood. All receptors derive from a human donor in good health. Some clones in this sample may be carry-over from other donors' samples. Both conserved end residues are part of each CDR3. Each record gives: J gene, V gene, CDR3 protein.

TRBJ2-7 TRBV20-1 CSARDLSGGSYEQYF
TRBJ2-1 TRBV5-1 CASSLGLAGSLYEQFF
TRBJ2-3 TRBV14 CASSQDGGGLHFSTQYF
TRBJ1-2 TRBV27 CASSLSTGLGYGYTF
TRBJ2-1 TRBV29-1 CSRLAGEDNEQFF
TRBJ2-7 TRBV25-1 CASSESAGNYEQYF
TRBJ2-1 TRBV27 CASSLMGSARNEFF
TRBJ2-3 TRBV29-1 CSVDWDSTDTQYF
TRBJ2-1 TRBV6-2/TRBV6-3 CASTGGLEYNEQFF
TRBJ2-1 TRBV20-1 CSATGVYNEQFF
TRBJ2-2 TRBV5-1 CASSLEQYGGELFF
TRBJ2-1 TRBV7-9 CASSTVTSGGGEQFF
TRBJ2-6 TRBV9 CASSEPRGGAVLSGANVLTF
TRBJ2-1 TRBV6-1 CANSEVAGGGYNEQFF
TRBJ1-2 TRBV14 CASSQSYGYTF